This T cell receptor (beta chain) is drawn from a study of blood T cells in healthy people across ages. V lost 0 bases and J lost 7, with 10 bases in between. Germline V gene data show CDR1 as MNHEY and CDR2 as SVGAGI. This CDR3 has 13 residues. A second PCR of about 7 to 12 cycles used a sample-barcoded 5' primer and a J-beta primer mix. TCRdb re-called the 5' RACE reads with MiXCR, one entry per CDR3 protein. The table includes more than 900,000 distinct CDR3 sequences, roughly 24% detected once. These data are also associated with another study on T cells of mothers and their children. This second study notes: Within related and unrelated pairs, thymic selection shapes TCR recombination output in a similar way. Persisting microchimeric T cell clones went undetected.

The V and J genes are TRBV6-5 and TRBJ2-7; no clear D gene. The receptor was isolated from a girl aged 2-10 years in good health. Source material: blood. The CDR3 region has the DNA TGTGCCAGCAGTTACTCATCCACGCGTGAGCAGTACTTC. This codes for CASSYSSTREQYF.